This is a list of T cell receptor beta chains from one sample in a study of regulatory T cells in long-lasting Graves disease. TCRdb fed the multiplex PCR reads into MiXCR, producing one record per CDR3 protein. Of about 200,000 distinct CDR3 sequences listed, approximately 16% are singletons. The sample was peripheral blood mononuclear cells (PBMCs), taken at new diagnosis, from a patient treated with antithyroid drugs. The source of these receptors is a female donor with Graves disease. CDR3s include the opening cysteine and the closing phenylalanine or tryptophan. D genes are given only for firm matches. Part of the rows lack a size; the others show once, few, many or a class for expanded clones.

abundance: many; v_gene: TRBV20-1; j_gene: TRBJ1-1; d_gene: -; CDR3aa: CSAADPNTEAFF; CDR3nt: TGCAGTGCTGCCGACCCGAACACTGAAGCTTTCTTT
abundance: many; v_gene: TRBV11-2; j_gene: TRBJ1-3; d_gene: TRBD1; CDR3aa: CASSSRDRGQGNTIYF; CDR3nt: TGTGCCAGCAGCTCAAGAGACAGGGGGCAAGGAAACACCATATATTTT
abundance: many; v_gene: TRBV28; j_gene: TRBJ1-2; d_gene: -; CDR3aa: CASSLGTFNYGYTF; CDR3nt: TGTGCCAGCAGTTTGGGGACATTTAACTATGGCTACACCTTC
abundance: many; v_gene: TRBV3-1; j_gene: TRBJ2-5; d_gene: TRBD2; CDR3aa: CASSQPLAGVEETQYF; CDR3nt: TGTGCCAGCAGCCAACCACTAGCGGGAGTTGAAGAGACCCAGTACTTC
abundance: many; v_gene: TRBV30; j_gene: TRBJ1-3; d_gene: TRBD1; CDR3aa: CAWTTGDSGNTIYF; CDR3nt: TGTGCCTGGACCACAGGGGACTCTGGAAACACCATATATTTT
abundance: few; v_gene: TRBV6-2/TRBV6-3; j_gene: TRBJ1-4; d_gene: -; CDR3aa: CASSPDAATNEKLFF; CDR3nt: TGTGCCAGCAGTCCCGACGCTGCAACTAATGAAAAACTGTTTTTT
abundance: -; v_gene: TRBV2; j_gene: TRBJ1-2; d_gene: TRBD1; CDR3aa: CASGDQGDVDGYTF; CDR3nt: TGTGCCAGCGGGGACCAGGGGGATGTTGATGGCTACACCTTC
abundance: many; v_gene: TRBV30; j_gene: TRBJ1-5; d_gene: -; CDR3aa: CAWSGPSQPQHF; CDR3nt: TGTGCCTGGAGTGGCCCGAGTCAGCCCCAGCATTTT
abundance: many; v_gene: TRBV11-2; j_gene: TRBJ2-1; d_gene: TRBD1; CDR3aa: CASSLLRDSHMGNEQFF; CDR3nt: TGTGCCAGCAGCTTACTCCGGGACAGTCACATGGGCAATGAGCAGTTCTTC
abundance: -; v_gene: TRBV20-1; j_gene: TRBJ1-1; d_gene: -; CDR3aa: CSARGGPLEAEAFF; CDR3nt: TGCAGTGCTAGAGGGGGGCCCCTTGAGGCTGAAGCTTTCTTT
abundance: few; v_gene: TRBV24-1; j_gene: TRBJ2-1; d_gene: TRBD1; CDR3aa: CATSDTGGWDEQFF; CDR3nt: TGTGCCACCAGTGATACAGGGGGCTGGGATGAGCAGTTCTTC
abundance: few; v_gene: TRBV19; j_gene: TRBJ2-7; d_gene: -; CDR3aa: CASSKNSYEQYF; CDR3nt: TGTGCCAGTAGTAAAAATTCCTACGAGCAGTACTTC
abundance: many; v_gene: TRBV4-3; j_gene: TRBJ2-1; d_gene: -; CDR3aa: CASSQDSSGVQFF; CDR3nt: TGCGCCAGCAGCCAAGACTCCTCGGGGGTGCAGTTCTTC
abundance: -; v_gene: TRBV12-5; j_gene: TRBJ1-2; d_gene: -; CDR3aa: CASGLRRRYGYTF; CDR3nt: TGTGCTAGTGGTTTGCGGCGCAGGTATGGCTACACCTTC